These T cell receptor beta chains were read from a single sample in a study of blood T cell repertoires in COVID-19. Assay: immunoSEQ multiplex PCR; the TCRdb copy retains only in-frame clones and omits some. The sample holds around 150,000 clones, less than 85% seen once. The sequenced material came from peripheral blood. These receptors were taken from a middle-aged woman with COVID-19, enrolled during active disease. Both conserved end residues are part of each CDR3. D genes are given only for firm matches. Rows may omit the clone size; those that give it use once, few, many or a size class.

V	J	size	D	DNA	CDR3
TRBV15	TRBJ2-1	-	TRBD2	TGTGCCACCAGCATCCTTGGGCAAGCGGGGGGGCGGTTTGATGAGCAGTTCTTC	CATSILGQAGGRFDEQFF
TRBV11-2	TRBJ2-2	-	-	TGTGCCAGCAGCCCCCGACTAGTTACCACCGGGGAGCTGTTTTTT	CASSPRLVTTGELFF
TRBV9	TRBJ1-1	-	TRBD1	TGTGCCAGCAGCGTAACCACAGGGGGGGCTGAAGCTTTCTTT	CASSVTTGGAEAFF
TRBV18	TRBJ1-2	-	-	TGTGCCAGCTCACCCCCGCCCAAATTGGGGGGATATGGCTACACCTTC	CASSPPPKLGGYGYTF
TRBV5-1	TRBJ2-5	-	-	TGCGCCAGCAGCTATCCGGAGGTGGGGGCCCAAGAGACCCAGTACTTC	CASSYPEVGAQETQYF
TRBV7-8	TRBJ2-5	-	-	TGTGCCAGCAGCCGGGGGGCTGCAAAAGAGACCCAGTACTTC	CASSRGAAKETQYF
TRBV7-8	TRBJ2-5	-	-	TGTGCCAGCAGCTTGGAGAGGGCGGTCGGCCAAGAGACCCAGTACTTC	CASSLERAVGQETQYF
TRBV24-1	TRBJ2-7	-	TRBD1	TGTGCCACCAGTGACACCGGGACAGGGCCTTCCTACGAGCAGTACTTC	CATSDTGTGPSYEQYF
TRBV7-9	TRBJ1-2	-	TRBD1	TGTGCCAGCAGCTTGCCGGGACAGGGGGCGGGTGGCTACACCTTC	CASSLPGQGAGGYTF
TRBV24-1	TRBJ1-2	-	-	TGTGCCACCAGTGATTTGGAGGGACTCTCAGGCTATGGCTACACCTTC	CATSDLEGLSGYGYTF
TRBV11-2	TRBJ2-3	few	TRBD2	TGTGCCAGCAGCTTAGTTGGTAGCGGGGGCACAGATACGCAGTATTTT	CASSLVGSGGTDTQYF
TRBV9	TRBJ2-1	-	TRBD2	TGTGCCAGCAGCGTAGGGACTAGCGGGCGGGATGAGCAGTTCTTC	CASSVGTSGRDEQFF
TRBV7-8	TRBJ1-2	-	-	TGTGCCAGCGGGCAGCCGGGACAAGGAAATGGCTACACCTTC	CASGQPGQGNGYTF
TRBV6-5	TRBJ2-1	-	-	TGTGCCAGCAGCCGACTAGACTGGATATACCCGGAGCAGTTCTTC	CASSRLDWIYPEQFF
TRBV7-6	TRBJ2-5	-	TRBD1	TGTGCCAGCAGCTTAGCGCCGGGACAGGAAGAGACCCAGTACTTC	CASSLAPGQEETQYF
TRBV9	TRBJ2-1	-	TRBD1	TGTGCCAGCAGCGGAGGGACAGACCAGCAGGGTGAGCAGTTCTTC	CASSGGTDQQGEQFF
TRBV7-9	TRBJ2-7	once	TRBD2	TGTGCCAGCAGCTTCCCCAGGACTAGCGGAGACTTAAGTTACTACGAGCAGTACTTC	CASSFPRTSGDLSYYEQYF
TRBV4-1	TRBJ2-2	-	TRBD1	TGCGCCAGCAGCTTTCAGGGGGCCGGGGAGCTGTTTTTT	CASSFQGAGELFF
TRBV18	TRBJ1-6	-	TRBD1	TGTGCCAGCTCACCCCAGGGGGCCAGGGGCCCTAATTCACCCCTCCACTTT	CASSPQGARGPNSPLHF
TRBV7-9	TRBJ1-1	-	-	TGTGCCAGCAGCTTAGATATAACAGGAGAAGCTTTCTTT	CASSLDITGEAFF
TRBV7-9	TRBJ1-5	many	-	TGTGCCAGCGGCGCAGGGGGCAATCAGCCCCAGCATTTT	CASGAGGNQPQHF
TRBV4-1	TRBJ2-3	-	-	TGCGCCAGCAGCCGCCCAGGGACAGATACGCAGTATTTT	CASSRPGTDTQYF
TRBV4-2	TRBJ2-3	-	-	TGTGCCAGCAGCCAGGCGGGGACCACAGATACGCAGTATTTT	CASSQAGTTDTQYF
TRBV28	TRBJ1-2	-	TRBD1	TGTGCCTGCCCGGGACAGCTCTATGGCTACACCTTC	CACPGQLYGYTF
TRBV5-5	TRBJ2-7	-	TRBD1	TGTGCCAGCAGCTTTTTAGGGACAGAATCCTACGAGCAGTACTTC	CASSFLGTESYEQYF
TRBV2	TRBJ1-2	-	-	TGTGCCAGCAAATCTGGGCATGGCTACACCTTC	CASKSGHGYTF
TRBV30	TRBJ1-2	-	-	TGTGCCTGGACCCGACAGGTCCTGGGGGGCTACACCTTC	CAWTRQVLGGYTF
TRBV7-8	TRBJ2-3	-	-	TGTGCCAGCAGCTTGGAGTATTTGGGGGGAACGGATACGCAGTATTTT	CASSLEYLGGTDTQYF
TRBV3-1/TRBV3-2	TRBJ2-1	-	-	TGTGCCAGCAGCCAAGTAGGTAGAGGTAATGAGCAGTTCTTC	CASSQVGRGNEQFF
TRBV5-8	TRBJ1-2	-	TRBD1	TGTGCCAGCAGCCGTGGACAGGGAGACTATGGCTACACCTTC	CASSRGQGDYGYTF
TRBV5-1	TRBJ2-7	-	-	TGCGCCAGTGCTACCACCCCCTCCTACGAGCAGTACTTC	CASATTPSYEQYF
TRBV9	TRBJ1-1	once	-	TGTGCCAGCAGCGTAGGATCTGGGGGCGATAGGGAAGCTTTCTTT	CASSVGSGGDREAFF
TRBV11-3	TRBJ2-1	-	-	TGTGCCAGCAGCTTAGACAGTTCCCTTACAGGAGAGCAGTTCTTC	CASSLDSSLTGEQFF
TRBV19	TRBJ1-6	-	-	TGTGCCAGTAGTATGCCGGGGACTTCTAATTCACCCCTCCACTTT	CASSMPGTSNSPLHF
TRBV5-4	TRBJ1-4	-	-	TGTGCCAGCAGCACTGACAGAGTGAATGAAAAACTGTTTTTT	CASSTDRVNEKLFF
TRBV3-1/TRBV3-2	TRBJ2-5	few	-	TGTGCCAGCAGCCCGCTCGGTGGGGGCCGGCAAGAGACCCAGTACTTC	CASSPLGGGRQETQYF
TRBV30	TRBJ2-5	-	-	TGTGCCTGGAGTGCGGGACTGCCTCAAGAGACCCAGTACTTC	CAWSAGLPQETQYF
TRBV10-3	TRBJ2-3	-	-	TGTGCCACATCCTCAGGGGGGACGCAGTATTTT	CATSSGGTQYF
TRBV15	TRBJ1-4	-	-	TGTGCCACCAGCAGATCCCCAGGGTGGACTAATGAAAAACTGTTTTTT	CATSRSPGWTNEKLFF
TRBV5-6	TRBJ2-5	-	TRBD2	TGTGCCAGCAGTTCACCGACTAGCGGACAAGAGACCCAGTACTTC	CASSSPTSGQETQYF
TRBV27	TRBJ1-6	-	TRBD1	TGTGCCAGCTCTGAGGGACAGGGTCGGTACTCACCCCTCCACTTT	CASSEGQGRYSPLHF
TRBV28	TRBJ1-6	many	-	TGTGCCAGCAGAAGTGTTGGTGGGCAGGGGAATTCACCCCTCCACTTT	CASRSVGGQGNSPLHF
TRBV5-1	TRBJ2-2	-	-	TGCGCCAGCAGCTTGGCTGGAGGTACCGGGGAGCTGTTTTTT	CASSLAGGTGELFF
TRBV19	TRBJ1-5	-	-	TGTGCCAGTACCTCCCAGATCGGCTCGGCAGGGCTCAATCAGCCCCAGCATTTT	CASTSQIGSAGLNQPQHF
TRBV20-1	TRBJ1-6	-	-	TGCAGTGCTAGTCAGGGGAGCTCACCCCTCCACTTT	CSASQGSSPLHF